This entry is about one TCR beta chain. The record originates from a study of blood T cell repertoires in COVID-19. In terms of age and location, participants ranged from roughly 18 to 95 years and lived in roughly 22 US areas. Clinical history as reported by participants underpinned cohort assignment. Per the original methods: Amplification with reference gene primers provided the estimates of nucleated cell counts. Only in-frame clones appear in the TCRdb table, and some are missing; sequencing was by immunoSEQ multiplex PCR. V and J calls and clone size are as listed in that table; D and trimming were resolved from the DNA. Found here are about 290,000 clones, 89% of them singletons; the top ten hold about 1.7%. The length of the CDR3 is 16 residues. V was trimmed by 1 base and J by 0 bases, leaving 9 bases between them. The V gene's germline CDR1 is KGHSH and CDR2 LQKENI.

The chain recombines TRBV18 with TRBJ1-4; D is uncertain. The sequenced sample consisted of PBMCs or T cells enriched from blood (not recorded which). The receptor was isolated from a woman aged 40 to 49 who had recovered from COVID-19. CDR3 in DNA: TGTGCCAGCTCACCACGGCAGGCAGCAACTAATGAAAAACTGTTTTTT. As protein: CASSPRQAATNEKLFF.